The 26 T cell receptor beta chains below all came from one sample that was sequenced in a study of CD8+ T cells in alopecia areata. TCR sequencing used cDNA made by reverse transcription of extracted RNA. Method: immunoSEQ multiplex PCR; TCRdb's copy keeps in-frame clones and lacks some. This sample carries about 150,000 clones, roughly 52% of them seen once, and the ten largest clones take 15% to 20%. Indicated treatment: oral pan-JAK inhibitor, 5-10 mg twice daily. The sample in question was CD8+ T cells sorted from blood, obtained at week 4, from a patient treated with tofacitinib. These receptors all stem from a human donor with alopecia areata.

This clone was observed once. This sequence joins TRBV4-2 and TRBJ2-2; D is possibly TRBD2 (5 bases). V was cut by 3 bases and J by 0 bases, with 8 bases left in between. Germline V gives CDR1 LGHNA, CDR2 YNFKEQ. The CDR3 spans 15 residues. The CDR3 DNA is TGTGCCAGCAGCCATCCGGGGACGAACACCGGGGAGCTGTTTTTT. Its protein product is CASSHPGTNTGELFF.

The CDR3 sequence: CAWTLVDYTDTQYF. CDR3 coding DNA: TGTGCCTGGACCTTGGTCGACTACACAGATACGCAGTATTTT. J is TRBJ2-3 and V is TRBV30; a possible D gene is TRBD2 (5 bases). Germline V gene data show CDR1 as GTSNPN and CDR2 as SVGIG (reference sequence). The CDR3 runs to 14 residues. The V end lost 4 bases, the J end lost 2 bases, and 13 bases lay between the germline ends.

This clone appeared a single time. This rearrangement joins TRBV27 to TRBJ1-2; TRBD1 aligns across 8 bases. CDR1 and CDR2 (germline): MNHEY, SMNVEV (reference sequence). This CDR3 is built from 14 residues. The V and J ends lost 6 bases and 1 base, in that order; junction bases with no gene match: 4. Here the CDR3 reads CASSLDRDNYGYTF. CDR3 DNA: TGTGCCAGCAGCCTGGACAGGGATAACTATGGCTACACCTTC.

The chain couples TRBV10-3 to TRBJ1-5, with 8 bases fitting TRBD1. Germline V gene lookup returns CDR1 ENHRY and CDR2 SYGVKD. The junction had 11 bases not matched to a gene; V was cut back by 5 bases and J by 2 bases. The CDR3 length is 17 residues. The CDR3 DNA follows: TGTGCCATCAGTCAGGACAGGGCCACCCTTGGCAATCAGCCCCAGCATTTT. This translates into CAISQDRATLGNQPQHF.

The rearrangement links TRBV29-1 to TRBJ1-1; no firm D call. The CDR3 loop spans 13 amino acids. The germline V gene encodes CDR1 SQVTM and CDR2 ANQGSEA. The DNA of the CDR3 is TGCAGTGGATGGGGTGGAATGAACACTGAAGCTTTCTTT. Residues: CSGWGGMNTEAFF.

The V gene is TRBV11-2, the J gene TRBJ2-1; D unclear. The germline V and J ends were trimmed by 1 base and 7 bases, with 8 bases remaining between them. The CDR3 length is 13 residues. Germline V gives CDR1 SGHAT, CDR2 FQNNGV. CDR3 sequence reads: CASSLGHTNEQFF. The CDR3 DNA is TGTGCCAGCAGCTTAGGACATACAAATGAGCAGTTCTTC.

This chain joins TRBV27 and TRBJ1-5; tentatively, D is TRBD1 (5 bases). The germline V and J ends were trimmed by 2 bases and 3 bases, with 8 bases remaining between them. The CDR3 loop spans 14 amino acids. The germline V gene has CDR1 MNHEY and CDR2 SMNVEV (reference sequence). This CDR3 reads CASSLGRANQPQHF. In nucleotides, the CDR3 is TGTGCCAGCAGTTTAGGCAGGGCCAATCAGCCCCAGCATTTT.

The CDR3 nucleotides are TGCGCCAGCAGCTCTCTTCACAGGGGGAAGTCCTACAATGAGCAGTTCTTC. Translated: CASSSLHRGKSYNEQFF. The chain combines TRBV5-1 with TRBJ2-1; 8 nucleotides align to TRBD1. This CDR3 spans 17 amino acids. CDR1 SGHRS and CDR2 YFSETQ come from the germline V gene. V was clipped by 3 bases and J by 1 base; unmatched bases: 9.

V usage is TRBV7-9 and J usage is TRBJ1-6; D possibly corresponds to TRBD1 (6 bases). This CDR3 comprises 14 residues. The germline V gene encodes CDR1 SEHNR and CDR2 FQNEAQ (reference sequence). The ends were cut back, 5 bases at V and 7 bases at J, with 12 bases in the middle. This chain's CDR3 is CASSPLDSNSPLHF. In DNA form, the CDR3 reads TGTGCCAGCAGCCCTTTGGACAGCAATTCACCCCTCCACTTT.

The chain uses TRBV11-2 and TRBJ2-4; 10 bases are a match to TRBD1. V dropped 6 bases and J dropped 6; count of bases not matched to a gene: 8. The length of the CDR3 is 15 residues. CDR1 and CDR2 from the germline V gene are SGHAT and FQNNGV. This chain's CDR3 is CASSATGGFINIQYF. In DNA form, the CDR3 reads TGTGCCAGCAGTGCGACAGGGGGCTTCATAAACATTCAGTACTTC.

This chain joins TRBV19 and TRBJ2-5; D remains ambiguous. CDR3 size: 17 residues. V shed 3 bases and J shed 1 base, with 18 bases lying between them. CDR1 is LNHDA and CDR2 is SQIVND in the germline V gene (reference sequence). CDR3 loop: CASSMGLGVDIQETQYF. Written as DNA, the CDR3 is TGTGCCAGTAGTATGGGGTTAGGAGTCGATATCCAAGAGACCCAGTACTTC.

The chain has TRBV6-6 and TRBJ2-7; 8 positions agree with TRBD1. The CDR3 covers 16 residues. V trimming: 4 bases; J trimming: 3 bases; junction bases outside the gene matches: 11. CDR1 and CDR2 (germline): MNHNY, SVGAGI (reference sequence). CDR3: CASSSKRTGSFYEQYF. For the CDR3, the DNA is TGTGCCAGCAGTTCTAAGCGGACAGGGTCGTTCTACGAGCAGTACTTC.

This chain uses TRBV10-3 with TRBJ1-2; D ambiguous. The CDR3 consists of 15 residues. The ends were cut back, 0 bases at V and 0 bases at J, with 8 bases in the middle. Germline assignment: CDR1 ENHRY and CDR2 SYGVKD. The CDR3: CAISESRQPNYGYTF. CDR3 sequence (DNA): TGTGCCATCAGTGAGTCGAGGCAGCCTAACTATGGCTACACCTTC.

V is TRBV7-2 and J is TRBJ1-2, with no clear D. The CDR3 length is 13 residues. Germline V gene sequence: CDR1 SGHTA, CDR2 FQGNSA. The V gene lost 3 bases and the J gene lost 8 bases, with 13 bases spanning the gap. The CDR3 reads CASSLAPTRGYTF. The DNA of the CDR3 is TGTGCCAGCAGCTTGGCCCCAACGCGAGGCTACACCTTC.

The CDR3 is CASSEGNTEAFF. The CDR3 coding sequence is TGTGCCAGCAGTGAGGGGAACACTGAAGCTTTCTTT. The genes are TRBV7-9 and TRBJ1-1; D gene ambiguous. V lost 6 bases, J lost 1 base, and 6 bases lay in between. Germline-derived CDR1 and CDR2 are SEHNR and FQNEAQ (reference sequence). This CDR3 region has 12 residues.

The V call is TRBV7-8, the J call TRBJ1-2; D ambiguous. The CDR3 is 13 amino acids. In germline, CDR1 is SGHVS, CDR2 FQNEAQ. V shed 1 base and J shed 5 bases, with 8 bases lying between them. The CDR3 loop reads CASSLEIGYGYTF. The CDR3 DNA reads TGTGCCAGCAGCTTAGAAATTGGGTATGGCTACACCTTC.

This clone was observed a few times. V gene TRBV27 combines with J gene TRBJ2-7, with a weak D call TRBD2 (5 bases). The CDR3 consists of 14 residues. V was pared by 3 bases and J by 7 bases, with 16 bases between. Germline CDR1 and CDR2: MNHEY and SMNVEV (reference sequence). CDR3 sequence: CASSFRGVLGEQYF. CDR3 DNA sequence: TGTGCCAGCAGTTTTCGGGGTGTTTTGGGAGAGCAGTACTTC.

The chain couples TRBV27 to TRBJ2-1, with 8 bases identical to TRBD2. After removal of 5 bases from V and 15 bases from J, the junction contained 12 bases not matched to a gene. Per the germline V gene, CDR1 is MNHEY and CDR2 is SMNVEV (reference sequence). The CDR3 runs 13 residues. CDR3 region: CASSPWTSSGLFF. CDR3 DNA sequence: TGTGCCAGCAGTCCCTGGACTAGCTCTGGCCTGTTCTTC.

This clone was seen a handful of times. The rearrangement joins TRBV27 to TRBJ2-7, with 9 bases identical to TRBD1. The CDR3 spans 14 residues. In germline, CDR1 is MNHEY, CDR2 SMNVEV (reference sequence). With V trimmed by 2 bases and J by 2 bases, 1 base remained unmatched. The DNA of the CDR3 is TGTGCCAGCAGTTTAGGACAGGGGACCTACGAGCAGTACTTC. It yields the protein CASSLGQGTYEQYF.

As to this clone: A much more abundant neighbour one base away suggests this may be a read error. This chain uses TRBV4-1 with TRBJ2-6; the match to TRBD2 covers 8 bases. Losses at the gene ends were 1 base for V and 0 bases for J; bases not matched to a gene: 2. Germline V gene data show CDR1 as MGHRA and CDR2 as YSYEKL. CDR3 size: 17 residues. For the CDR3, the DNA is TGCGCCAGCAGCCAAGCGGGGGGGAGCTCTGGGGCCAACGTCCTGACTTTC. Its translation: CASSQAGGSSGANVLTF.

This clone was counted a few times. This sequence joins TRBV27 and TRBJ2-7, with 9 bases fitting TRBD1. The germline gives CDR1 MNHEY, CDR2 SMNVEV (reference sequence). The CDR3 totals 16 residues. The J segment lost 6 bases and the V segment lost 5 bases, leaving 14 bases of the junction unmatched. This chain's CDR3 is CASSPDRDRVTSEQYF. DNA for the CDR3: TGTGCCAGCAGTCCAGACCGGGACAGGGTGACATCCGAGCAGTACTTC.

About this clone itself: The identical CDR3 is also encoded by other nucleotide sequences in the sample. The CDR3 reads CASSLDGSSYEQYF. CDR3 nucleotide sequence: TGCGCCAGCAGCTTGGACGGGAGCTCCTACGAGCAGTACTTC. The chain employs TRBV5-1 and TRBJ2-7; D may be TRBD2 (6 bases). CDR1 is SGHRS and CDR2 is YFSETQ in the germline V gene. This CDR3 comprises 14 residues. V was pared by 0 bases and J by 0 bases, with 7 bases between.

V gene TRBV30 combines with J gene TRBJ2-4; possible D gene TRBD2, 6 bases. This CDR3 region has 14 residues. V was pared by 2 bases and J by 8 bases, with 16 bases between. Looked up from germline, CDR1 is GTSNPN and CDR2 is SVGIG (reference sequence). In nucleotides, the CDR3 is TGTGCCTGGAGTCGCGCGGTCGGGGAGGACATTCAGTACTTC. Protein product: CAWSRAVGEDIQYF. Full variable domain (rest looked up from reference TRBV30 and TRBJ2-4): SQTIHQWPATLVQPVGSPLSLECTVEGTSNPNLYWYRQAAGRGLQLLFYSVGIGQISSEVPQNLSASRPQDRQFILSSKKLLLSDSGFYLCAWSRAVGEDIQYFGAGTRLSVL.

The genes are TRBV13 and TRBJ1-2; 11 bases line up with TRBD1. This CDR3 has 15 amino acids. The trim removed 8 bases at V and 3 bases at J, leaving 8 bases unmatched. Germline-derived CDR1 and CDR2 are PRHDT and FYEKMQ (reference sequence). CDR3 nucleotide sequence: TGTGCCAGCCAGGGACAGGGGGGAGGGTACTATGGCTACACCTTC. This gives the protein CASQGQGGGYYGYTF.

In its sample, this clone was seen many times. CDR3 coding DNA: TGTGCCAGCAGCTTGGGACTGGGGGTTTCACCCCTCCACTTT. Translation: CASSLGLGVSPLHF. V is TRBV7-3 and J is TRBJ1-6; D might be TRBD1 (5 bases). This CDR3 region has 14 residues. With 3 bases removed from V and 9 bases from J, the gap between germline ends came to 12 bases. Germline assignment: CDR1 SGHTA and CDR2 FQGTGA.

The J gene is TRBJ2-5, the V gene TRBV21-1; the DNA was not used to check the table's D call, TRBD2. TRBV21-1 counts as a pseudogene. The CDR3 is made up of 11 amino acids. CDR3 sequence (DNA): TGTGCCAGCAGCACTCAAGAGACCCAGTACTTC. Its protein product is CASSTQETQYF.